The 8 T cell receptor beta chains listed next were all sequenced from one sample in a study of beta chain features in type 1 diabetes. As every portion of the isolated RNA was reverse transcribed, the sequencing read expressed TCRB transcripts. Sequencing used immunoSEQ multiplex PCR; TCRdb keeps in-frame clones, though not all of them. The sample records about 150,000 clones, over 8.5% being singletons. The sample consisted of central memory CD4+ T cells from blood. These TCRs come from a man between 18 and 35 years old in good health.

The rearrangement links TRBV28 to TRBJ1-1; D not resolved. V was trimmed by 5 bases and J by 2 bases, leaving 12 bases between them. The CDR3 contains 14 residues. Germline loops: CDR1 MDHEN, CDR2 SYDVKM. Here the CDR3 reads CASSPRPRNTEAFF. The CDR3 DNA sequence: TGTGCCAGCAGTCCCCGACCGAGAAACACTGAAGCTTTCTTT.

The chain couples TRBV4-3 to TRBJ2-5, with unresolved D. Trimming took off 0 bases at V and 5 bases at J, with 10 bases between the two ends. This CDR3 region has 14 residues. Germline CDR1 and CDR2: LGHNA and YSLEER. The CDR3 DNA follows: TGCGCCAGCAGCCAAGATGGAGTACGGGAGACCCAGTACTTC. This sequence encodes CASSQDGVRETQYF.

This clone appeared a few times. V is TRBV18 and J is TRBJ2-7; D gene unclear. The V gene's germline CDR1 is KGHSH and CDR2 LQKENI. V was clipped by 3 bases and J by 0 bases, with 9 bases between them. The CDR3 is made up of 14 amino acids. The CDR3 reads CASSPDRRSYEQYF. The CDR3 DNA follows: TGTGCCAGCTCACCGGACCGACGCTCCTACGAGCAGTACTTC.

This clone was picked up a small number of times. V and J are TRBV12-2 and TRBJ2-7. TRBV12-2 is designated a pseudogene. The length of the CDR3 is 12 residues. The CDR3 reads CASRLSSYEQYF. DNA of the CDR3: TGTGCAAGTCGCTTAAGCTCCTACGAGCAGTACTTC.

This clone has just a few counts. V and J are TRBV30 and TRBJ1-2; TRBD1 aligns across 7 bases. Germline V gene data show CDR1 as GTSNPN and CDR2 as SVGIG (reference sequence). The ends lost 8 bases at V and 5 bases at J; junction bases unmatched: 11. The CDR3 spans 13 residues. CDR3 DNA sequence: TGTGCCGGACCACAGGGGAAAGGATATGGCTACACCTTC. Its protein is CAGPQGKGYGYTF.

V usage is TRBV7-9 and J usage is TRBJ2-1, with 7 bases aligning to TRBD2. From germline, CDR1 is SEHNR and CDR2 FQNEAQ (reference sequence). This CDR3 is built from 16 residues. The V gene end was trimmed by 2 bases and the J gene end by 12 bases; junction bases not matched to a gene: 16. This CDR3 reads CASSLSAGLDPEGQFF. The CDR3 region has the DNA TGTGCCAGCAGCTTAAGTGCCGGACTAGACCCCGAAGGGCAGTTCTTC. Together with reference TRBV7-9 and TRBJ2-1, the CDR3 gives the full variable domain: DTGVSQNPRHKITKRGQNVTFRCDPISEHNRLYWYRQTLGQGPEFLTYFQNEAQLEKSRLLSDRFSAERPKGSFSTLEIQRTEQGDSAMYLCASSLSAGLDPEGQFFGPGTRLTVL.

CDR3 bases: TGTGCCAGCAGGGAGGACTTGCAGGGATCAGAAGCTTTCTTT. Residues: CASREDLQGSEAFF. The genes are TRBV5-4 and TRBJ1-1; D perhaps matches TRBD1 (5 bases). This CDR3 is built from 14 residues. Germline values: CDR1 SGHNT, CDR2 YYREEE (reference sequence). Trimming removed 5 bases at V and 8 bases at J, with 19 bases between.

This chain's CDR3 is CASSPGARSSYNEQFF. In DNA, the CDR3 is TGTGCCAGCAGCCCAGGGGCCAGGAGCTCCTACAATGAGCAGTTCTTC. The V call is TRBV7-2, the J call TRBJ2-1; maybe TRBD1 (6 bases). Germline V lookup: CDR1 SGHTA, CDR2 FQGNSA. The length of the CDR3 is 16 residues. The ends were cut back, 5 bases at V and 0 bases at J, with 14 bases in the middle.